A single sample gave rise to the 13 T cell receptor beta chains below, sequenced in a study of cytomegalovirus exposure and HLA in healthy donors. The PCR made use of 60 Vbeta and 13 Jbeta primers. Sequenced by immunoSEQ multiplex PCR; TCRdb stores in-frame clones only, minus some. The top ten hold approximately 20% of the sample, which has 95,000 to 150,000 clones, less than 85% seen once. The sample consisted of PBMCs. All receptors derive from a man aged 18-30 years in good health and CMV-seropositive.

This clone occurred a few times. CDR3 nucleotide sequence: TGTGCCAGCACCCCGGCAGGCCTCCAACTGTTTTTT. Translation: CASTPAGLQLFF. V usage is TRBV6-6 and J usage is TRBJ1-4; D ambiguous. V dropped 7 bases and J dropped 12 bases, with 15 bases sitting between them. The CDR3 covers 12 residues. Germline CDR1 is MNHNY and CDR2 is SVGAGI (reference sequence).

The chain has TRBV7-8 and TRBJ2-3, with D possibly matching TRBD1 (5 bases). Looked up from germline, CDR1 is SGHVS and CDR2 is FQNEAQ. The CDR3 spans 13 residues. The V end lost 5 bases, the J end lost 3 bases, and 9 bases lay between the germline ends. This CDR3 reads CASSRGATDTQYF. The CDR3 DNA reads TGTGCCAGCAGCCGTGGGGCAACAGATACGCAGTATTTT.

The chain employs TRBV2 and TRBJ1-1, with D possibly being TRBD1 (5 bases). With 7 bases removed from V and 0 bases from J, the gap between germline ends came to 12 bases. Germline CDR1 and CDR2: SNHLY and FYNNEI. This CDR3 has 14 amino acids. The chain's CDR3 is CASNRQSMNTEAFF. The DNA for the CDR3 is TGTGCCAGCAACCGACAGTCCATGAACACTGAAGCTTTCTTT.

The chain's CDR3 is CASSLTGGAGNTIYF. CDR3 nucleotide sequence: TGTGCCAGCAGCCTAACAGGGGGAGCTGGAAACACCATATATTTT. J is TRBJ1-3 and V is TRBV7-9; 8 bases are shared with TRBD1. CDR1 SEHNR and CDR2 FQNEAQ come from the germline V gene (reference sequence). Trimming removed 5 bases from V and 2 bases from J; junction bases left unmatched: 5. The CDR3 consists of 15 residues.

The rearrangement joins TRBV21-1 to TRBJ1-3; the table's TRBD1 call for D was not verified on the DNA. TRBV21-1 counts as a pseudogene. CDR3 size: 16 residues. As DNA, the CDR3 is TGTGCCAGCAGCAACGGGCAGGGTGGGTCTGGAAACACCATATATTTT. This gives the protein CASSNGQGGSGNTIYF.

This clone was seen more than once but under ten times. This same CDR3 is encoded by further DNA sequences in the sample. The CDR3 loop reads CASSKPGSYEQYF. As DNA, the CDR3 is TGTGCCAGCAGCAAGCCGGGCTCCTACGAGCAGTACTTC. The chain employs TRBV21-1 and TRBJ2-7; the tabulated D call, TRBD2, remains unverified against the DNA. TRBV21-1 is given as a pseudogene. The CDR3 contains 13 residues.

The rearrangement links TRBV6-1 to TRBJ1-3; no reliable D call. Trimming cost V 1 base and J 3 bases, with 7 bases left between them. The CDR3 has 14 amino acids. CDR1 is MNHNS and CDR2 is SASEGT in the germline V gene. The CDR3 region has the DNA TGTGCCAGCAGTGAAGGGTTGAGTGGAAACACCATATATTTT. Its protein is CASSEGLSGNTIYF.

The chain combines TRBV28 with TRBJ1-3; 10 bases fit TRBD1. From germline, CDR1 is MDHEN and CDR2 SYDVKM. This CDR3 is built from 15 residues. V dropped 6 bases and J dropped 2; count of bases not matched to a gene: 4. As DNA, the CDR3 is TGTGCCAGCAGCCGGGGACAGGGGCCTGGAAACACCATATATTTT. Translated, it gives CASSRGQGPGNTIYF. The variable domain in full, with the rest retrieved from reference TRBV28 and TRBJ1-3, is DVKVTQSSRYLVKRTGEKVFLECVQDMDHENMFWYRQDPGLGLRLIYFSYDVKMKEKGDIPEGYSVSREKKERFSLILESASTNQTSMYLCASSRGQGPGNTIYFGEGSWLTVV.

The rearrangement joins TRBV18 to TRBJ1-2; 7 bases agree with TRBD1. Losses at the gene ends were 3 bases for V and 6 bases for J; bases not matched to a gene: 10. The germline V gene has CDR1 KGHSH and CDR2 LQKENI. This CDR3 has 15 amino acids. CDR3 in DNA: TGTGCCAGCTCACCTTACGACAGGGCATCCGATGGCTACACCTTC. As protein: CASSPYDRASDGYTF.

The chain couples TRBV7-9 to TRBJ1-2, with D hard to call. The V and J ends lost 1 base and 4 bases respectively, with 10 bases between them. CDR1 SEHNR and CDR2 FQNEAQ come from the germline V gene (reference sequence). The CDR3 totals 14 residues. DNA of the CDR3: TGTGCCAGCAGCTTAGGATCTGAGATCTATGGCTACACCTTC. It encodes CASSLGSEIYGYTF.

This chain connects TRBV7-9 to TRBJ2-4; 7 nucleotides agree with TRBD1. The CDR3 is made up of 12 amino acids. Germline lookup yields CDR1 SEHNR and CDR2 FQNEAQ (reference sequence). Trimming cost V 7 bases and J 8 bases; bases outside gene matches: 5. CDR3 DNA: TGTGCCAGCAACGAGGGGGCGGACATTCAGTACTTC. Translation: CASNEGADIQYF.

The CDR3 DNA sequence: TGTGCCAGCAGCTTACGACAAGGCTATGGCTACACCTTC. Its translation is CASSLRQGYGYTF. The chain combines TRBV7-2 with TRBJ1-2; D remains unclear. The CDR3 runs 13 residues. The germline gives CDR1 SGHTA, CDR2 FQGNSA. The V gene lost 2 bases and the J gene lost 4 bases, with 8 bases spanning the gap.

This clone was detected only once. CDR3 DNA sequence: TGTGCCAGCAGGACTAGCGGGGGGGCCAATGAGCAGTTCTTC. It yields the protein CASRTSGGANEQFF. The rearrangement links TRBV2 to TRBJ2-1, with 14 bases lining up with TRBD2. The CDR3 spans 14 residues. Germline assignment: CDR1 SNHLY and CDR2 FYNNEI. V shed 6 bases, J shed 6 bases, and the junction held 1 base outside the gene matches.